The present T cell receptor beta chain was sequenced within a study of naive and memory T cell subsets. General study results and limits: In CD4 and CD8 cells, diversity dropped from naive through EMRA.

After the first PCR, alpha and beta chain libraries were processed separately. Trimming left V 8 bases short and J 4 bases short, with 20 bases between. The CDR3 totals 15 residues. Germline lookup yields CDR1 LNHDA and CDR2 SQIVND (reference sequence). Both TRBC1 and TRBC2 were covered by a beta constant-region primer of two equimolar oligonucleotides. Nested alpha and beta constant-region primers with the SP2 primer drove four PCR rounds on ligated cDNA. A 12-nucleotide UMI and the SP2 primer were added to the cDNA 3' end by oligonucleotide ligation. TCRdb called the UMI-ligation and nested PCR reads again in MiXCR, with one record for every CDR3 protein. Of 95,000 to 150,000 distinct CDR3 sequences listed, just over 35% were seen once; the top ten hold more than 0.8%. A word on this clonotype: Its target is unknown.

The receptor was isolated from a human donor in good health. The sample taken for sequencing was central memory CD4+ T cells from blood. V is TRBV19 and J is TRBJ1-2; D is undetermined. CDR3 nucleotides: TGTGCCAGTTATACGGGGAGAGTTCCCTCCTATGGCTACACCTTC. Encoded protein: CASYTGRVPSYGYTF. Complete variable domain (other parts from reference TRBV19 and TRBJ1-2): DGGITQSPKYLFRKEGQNVTLSCEQNLNHDAMYWYRQDPGQGLRLIYYSQIVNDFQKGDIAEGYSVSREKKESFPLTVTSAQKNPTAFYLCASYTGRVPSYGYTFGSGTRLTVV.